What follows are 11 T cell receptor beta chains derived from one specimen sequenced in a study of T cells expressing NK-cell markers. Following a re-call of the 5' RACE reads, TCRdb has one entry per CDR3 protein and lacks DNA. Here the sample table reports about 15,000 distinct CDR3 sequences. Sequencing input: blood T cells: a sorted CD56 or NKG2C T cell subset, CD4+ or CD8+ T cells, or bulk PBMC T cells (not recorded which). Source of these receptors: a man aged 18-70 years in good health.

The chain is built from TRBV20-1 and TRBJ2-3; checking the TCRdb D call of TRBD2 is not possible without DNA. Germline loops: CDR1 DFQATT, CDR2 SNEGSKA (reference sequence). The CDR3 totals 15 residues. The CDR3 sequence: CSGSHPAHGTDTQYF.

The chain employs TRBV30 and TRBJ2-7; checking the TCRdb D call of TRBD2 is not possible without DNA. CDR1 GTSNPN and CDR2 SVGIG come from the germline V gene (reference sequence). CDR3 size: 13 residues. CDR3: CAWSVAGPRGQYF.

The V and J genes are TRBV28 and TRBJ1-5; TCRdb outputs TRBD1, but without DNA this stays unchecked. Germline V lookup: CDR1 MDHEN, CDR2 SYDVKM. CDR3 length: 16 amino acids. CDR3 sequence: CASSRRREYSNQPQHF.

This chain links TRBV27 with TRBJ2-7; TCRdb's assignment of TRBD2 cannot be checked, as there is no DNA. CDR1 is MNHEY and CDR2 is SMNVEV in the germline V gene (reference sequence). The CDR3 spans 14 residues. The CDR3 loop reads CASSGSSWGYEQYF.

The V gene is TRBV4-2, the J gene TRBJ2-7; TCRdb names TRBD2, which stays unverified in the absence of DNA. The CDR3 extends over 16 amino acids. Germline values: CDR1 LGHNA, CDR2 YNFKEQ. This chain's CDR3 is CASSQTLAGGAYEQYF.

J is TRBJ2-7 and V is TRBV7-2; TCRdb calls TRBD1, which cannot be checked without DNA. The length of the CDR3 is 14 residues. Germline values: CDR1 SGHTA, CDR2 FQGNSA. Here the CDR3 reads CASSSDRGLGEQYF.

V and J are TRBV7-9 and TRBJ2-7; checking the TCRdb D call of TRBD1 is not possible without DNA. Germline V gene sequence: CDR1 SEHNR, CDR2 FQNEAQ (reference sequence). The CDR3 contains 14 residues. The CDR3 loop reads CASSLEGTAYEQYF. The full variable domain, in which reference TRBV7-9 and TRBJ2-7 provide the parts outside the CDR3, is DTGVSQNPRHKITKRGQNVTFRCDPISEHNRLYWYRQTLGQGPEFLTYFQNEAQLEKSRLLSDRFSAERPKGSFSTLEIQRTEQGDSAMYLCASSLEGTAYEQYFGPGTRLTVT.

This chain links TRBV5-6 with TRBJ1-2. The CDR3 totals 16 residues. CDR1 and CDR2 (germline): SGHDT, YYEEEE. CDR3: CASSFFTDLSTYGYTF.

The rearrangement uses TRBV7-2 and TRBJ1-1. The CDR3 contains 13 residues. Per germline, CDR1 SGHTA and CDR2 FQGNSA. The CDR3 sequence is CASSLGSAGEAFF. The complete variable domain, with remaining parts taken from reference TRBV7-2 and TRBJ1-1, reads GAGVSQSPSNKVTEKGKDVELRCDPISGHTALYWYRQSLGQGLEFLIYFQGNSAPDKSGLPSDRFSAERTGGSVSTLTIQRTQQEDSAVYLCASSLGSAGEAFFGQGTRLTVV.

The J gene is TRBJ2-1, the V gene TRBV10-2; lacking DNA, the TRBD2 call made by TCRdb goes unchecked. The length of the CDR3 is 14 residues. From germline, CDR1 is WSHSY and CDR2 SAAADI. The CDR3 sequence: CASTPSGGDNEQFF.

The J gene is TRBJ1-2, the V gene TRBV14. Germline CDR1 reads SGHDN; CDR2 reads FVKESK. This CDR3 contains 14 residues. The CDR3 reads CASSQVSSAYGYTF.